These T cell receptor beta chains were read from a single sample in a study of CD8+CD57+ T cells in acquired aplastic anemia. TCRdb passed the reads through MiXCR, listing each CDR3 protein once. The profile shows more than 45,000 distinct CDR3 sequences, around 50% of them singletons. Material: sorted CD4+, CD8+, or CD8+CD57+ T cells (not recorded which) from PBMCs. The source is a human donor with aplastic anemia. The CDR3 runs from the conserved cysteine through the conserved F or W. The order of the fields is CDR3 DNA, CDR3 protein, V gene, clone size, J gene, D gene. The D gene is left open where the match is weak. Clone sizes are given selectively: once, few, many, or a class where the clone is expanded.

DNA: TGTGCCAGCAGCTTAGGCAGCCATCAGCCCCAGCATTTT
CDR3: CASSLGSHQPQHF
V: TRBV7-3
size: -
J: TRBJ1-5
D: -

DNA: TGTGCCACCAGTGACTCAAGGGCGATTGAGCAGTTCTTC
CDR3: CATSDSRAIEQFF
V: TRBV24-1
size: once
J: TRBJ2-1
D: -

DNA: TGTGCCAGCAGTTTACCCCAGCACCGGGACGGAGGCAATCAGCCCCAGCATTTT
CDR3: CASSLPQHRDGGNQPQHF
V: TRBV12-3/TRBV12-4
size: many
J: TRBJ1-5
D: -

DNA: TGTGCCACCAGGGGGTCCGGGGATCCTTATGGCTACACCTTC
CDR3: CATRGSGDPYGYTF
V: TRBV15
size: large
J: TRBJ1-2
D: -

DNA: TGTGCCACCAGCAGAGATGTAAATGAGCAGTTCTTC
CDR3: CATSRDVNEQFF
V: TRBV15
size: once
J: TRBJ2-1
D: -

DNA: TGTGCCAGCAGCGGAAGGACAGCAGATACGCAGTATTTT
CDR3: CASSGRTADTQYF
V: TRBV7-2
size: many
J: TRBJ2-3
D: -

DNA: TGCAGCGTTCTAGGGGAGGGGGCCGATGCTTTCTTT
CDR3: CSVLGEGADAFF
V: TRBV29-1
size: -
J: TRBJ1-1
D: TRBD1

DNA: TGTGCCAGCAGCTCACGGGACAGCACAGATACGCAGTATTTT
CDR3: CASSSRDSTDTQYF
V: TRBV5-8
size: -
J: TRBJ2-3
D: -

DNA: TGTGCCAGCAGCCGCCGGGGGGGAGATACGCAGTATTTT
CDR3: CASSRRGGDTQYF
V: TRBV7-3
size: -
J: TRBJ2-3
D: TRBD2

DNA: TGTGCCTGGAGTATGGACAGGGGCGGGGATGGCTACACCTTC
CDR3: CAWSMDRGGDGYTF
V: TRBV30
size: -
J: TRBJ1-2
D: TRBD1

DNA: TGTGCCAGTAGTCTGCGCGGGGGGCCCCAAGAGACCCAGTACTTC
CDR3: CASSLRGGPQETQYF
V: TRBV19
size: many
J: TRBJ2-5
D: TRBD2

DNA: TGTGCCAGCAGTTACAGGGGTAGCACAGATACGCAGTATTTT
CDR3: CASSYRGSTDTQYF
V: TRBV6-5
size: -
J: TRBJ2-3
D: -

DNA: TGCAGCGGGACGGTGGCCTACGAGCAGTACTTC
CDR3: CSGTVAYEQYF
V: TRBV29-1
size: -
J: TRBJ2-7
D: -

DNA: TGTGCCACCAGTGGTAGTAGGGGCAATCAGCCCCAGCATTTT
CDR3: CATSGSRGNQPQHF
V: TRBV24-1
size: few
J: TRBJ1-5
D: -

DNA: TGCAGTGCTAGAGTGGCTAGCGGGGGGAAGAGCTCCTACAATGAGCAGTTCTTC
CDR3: CSARVASGGKSSYNEQFF
V: TRBV20-1
size: once
J: TRBJ2-1
D: TRBD2

DNA: TGCAGTGCTAGTCAAGGACTGACTTATGGCTACACCTTC
CDR3: CSASQGLTYGYTF
V: TRBV20-1
size: -
J: TRBJ1-2
D: -

DNA: TGCAGTGCTCCGAGAGAGAACTATGGCTACACCTTC
CDR3: CSAPRENYGYTF
V: TRBV20-1
size: many
J: TRBJ1-2
D: -

DNA: TGTGCCAGCAGTTTAGCCAGCGGGGGCCTCATAGACAATGAGCAGTTCTTC
CDR3: CASSLASGGLIDNEQFF
V: TRBV28
size: few
J: TRBJ2-1
D: TRBD2

DNA: TGTGCCAGCAGTTACAACCTTCTAACAGGGGATAATGAAAAACTGTTTTTT
CDR3: CASSYNLLTGDNEKLFF
V: TRBV6-5
size: many
J: TRBJ1-4
D: TRBD1

DNA: TGTGCCAGCAGAGAGGTACTAAGTAGCAATCAGCCCCAGCATTTT
CDR3: CASREVLSSNQPQHF
V: TRBV2
size: -
J: TRBJ1-5
D: -

DNA: TGTGCCAGCAGGGTGGACGGAAACTATGGCTACACCTTC
CDR3: CASRVDGNYGYTF
V: TRBV2
size: -
J: TRBJ1-2
D: -

DNA: TGTGCCATCAGTGGGGGACAGGGTTACTACGAGCAGTACTTC
CDR3: CAISGGQGYYEQYF
V: TRBV10-3
size: -
J: TRBJ2-7
D: TRBD1

DNA: TGTGCCAGTAGTAAGGGTCAGGGGATTTCACCCCTCCACTTT
CDR3: CASSKGQGISPLHF
V: TRBV19
size: -
J: TRBJ1-6
D: -

DNA: TGTGCCAGTAGACTAGACGATTACCCGGGGGAGACCCAGTACTTC
CDR3: CASRLDDYPGETQYF
V: TRBV19
size: once
J: TRBJ2-5
D: -

DNA: TGCAGTGCTCTATTGCCAGCGGGGCTTCGGGAGACCCAGTACTTC
CDR3: CSALLPAGLRETQYF
V: TRBV20-1
size: many
J: TRBJ2-5
D: TRBD2

DNA: TGTGCCAGCAACATGGGACAGAACACCGGGGAGCTGTTTTTT
CDR3: CASNMGQNTGELFF
V: TRBV5-6
size: many
J: TRBJ2-2
D: -

DNA: TGTGCCAGCAGTTTAAGTCTGGGGGACCTCAATCAGCCCCAGCATTTT
CDR3: CASSLSLGDLNQPQHF
V: TRBV12-3/TRBV12-4
size: many
J: TRBJ1-5
D: -

DNA: TGCAGCGTCGAGGTGAACACTGAAGCTTTCTTT
CDR3: CSVEVNTEAFF
V: TRBV29-1
size: -
J: TRBJ1-1
D: -

DNA: TGTGCCAGCAGCTTGCGGACAGGGTCCTATGGCTACACCTTC
CDR3: CASSLRTGSYGYTF
V: TRBV13
size: many
J: TRBJ1-2
D: TRBD1

DNA: TGTGCCAGCAGCTTAAACAAGGGGGCGAACACTGAAGCTTTCTTT
CDR3: CASSLNKGANTEAFF
V: TRBV7-2
size: once
J: TRBJ1-1
D: TRBD1

DNA: TGTGCCACCAGCTCGAGTTCTCGCGGACCCCAGCATTTT
CDR3: CATSSSSRGPQHF
V: TRBV15
size: medium-sized
J: TRBJ1-5
D: -

DNA: TGTGCCATCAGTGGCACAGGGGGTTCACCCCTCCACTTT
CDR3: CAISGTGGSPLHF
V: TRBV10-3
size: -
J: TRBJ1-6
D: TRBD1

DNA: TGTGCCAGTAGTATGGGAAGGAGACTAGCAACAAATGAGCAGTTCTTC
CDR3: CASSMGRRLATNEQFF
V: TRBV19
size: -
J: TRBJ2-1
D: TRBD2